This T cell receptor (beta chain) was observed in a study of T-cell memory formation after mild COVID-19. About the research overall: Clusters of TCRs were largely donor specific. Points from the study as a whole: Clones that got smaller from day 15 to 85 had even CD4/CD8, while clones growing later tipped toward CD4+. Among contracting clones, CD4+ were mainly CM/EM and CD8+ enriched in EMRA.

In TCRdb, the 5' RACE reads were re-called with MiXCR into one record per CDR3 protein. The data show tens of thousands of distinct CDR3 sequences, with 20% to 25% seen just once and around 45% held by the top ten. Comments on this clonotype: Antigen specificity is unknown.

Germline values: CDR1 SGHRS, CDR2 YFSETQ. The CDR3 covers 14 residues. After removal of 6 bases from V and 8 bases from J, the junction contained 7 bases not matched to a gene. The V and J genes are TRBV5-1 and TRBJ2-1; TRBD2 matches 11 bases. This sequence was found in a man aged 18 to 35 who had mild COVID-19 (a few samples of this study predate the infection). Cell type and time point are not known. Source material: PBMCs or a T cell subset sorted from them (not recorded which). The CDR3 region has the DNA TGCGCCAGCAAACCTAGCGGGGGGTTCCATGAGCAGTTCTTC. This gives the protein CASKPSGGFHEQFF.